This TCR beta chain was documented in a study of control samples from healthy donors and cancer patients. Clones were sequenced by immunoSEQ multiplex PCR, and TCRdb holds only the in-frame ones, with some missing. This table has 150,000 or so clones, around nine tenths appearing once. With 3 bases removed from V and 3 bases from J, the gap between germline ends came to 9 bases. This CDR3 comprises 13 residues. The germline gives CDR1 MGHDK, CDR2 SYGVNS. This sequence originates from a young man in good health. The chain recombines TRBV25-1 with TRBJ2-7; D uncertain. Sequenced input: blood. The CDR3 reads CASSDGKRYEQYF. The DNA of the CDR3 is TGTGCCAGCAGTGATGGCAAACGCTACGAGCAGTACTTC.